This TCR beta chain emerged from a study of T cell responses to AZD1222 COVID-19 vaccine. This clone rates as large. Antigen unknown. The study's findings and limits: At baseline, seropositivity was found in only a handful of AZD1222 recipients. The study found Spike-specific TCR breadth and depth rose after two AZD1222 doses. Donors skewed white British and female; clonal diversity was possibly underestimated.

Repertoires were generated with immunoSEQ multiplex PCR, while TCRdb's copy carries only in-frame clones and drops some. The sample includes about 130,000 clones, 90% to 95% of them seen just once. The CDR3 runs to 15 residues. Germline CDR1 LGHDT, CDR2 YNNKEL (reference sequence). The V and J ends lost 0 bases and 1 base respectively, with 9 bases between them. This sequence joins TRBV3-1 (or the pseudogene TRBV3-2) and TRBJ2-5; D is unresolved. The sample in question was peripheral blood, obtained on day 0 of AZD1222 vaccination. The sequence came from an adult in good health. DNA for the CDR3: TGTGCCAGCAGCCAAGAGGCGAAACCCCAAGAGACCCAGTACTTC. Protein sequence: CASSQEAKPQETQYF.